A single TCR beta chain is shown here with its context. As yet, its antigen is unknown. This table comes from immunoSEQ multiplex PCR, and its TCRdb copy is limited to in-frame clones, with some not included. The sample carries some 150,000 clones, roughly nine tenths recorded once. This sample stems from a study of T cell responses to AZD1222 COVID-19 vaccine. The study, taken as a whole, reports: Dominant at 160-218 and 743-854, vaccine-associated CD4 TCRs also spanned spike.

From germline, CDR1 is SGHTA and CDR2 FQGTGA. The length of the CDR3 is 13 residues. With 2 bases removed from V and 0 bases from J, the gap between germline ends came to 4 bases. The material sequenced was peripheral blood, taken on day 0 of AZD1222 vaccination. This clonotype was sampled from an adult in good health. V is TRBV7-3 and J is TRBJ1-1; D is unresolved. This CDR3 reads CASSLGMNTEAFF. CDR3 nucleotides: TGTGCCAGCAGCTTAGGAATGAACACTGAAGCTTTCTTT.